This T cell receptor (beta chain) comes out of a study of cytomegalovirus exposure and HLA in healthy donors. Study details: Within an early data release were tens of millions of unique TCRs drawn from HLA-typed donors.

In the PCR, 60 Vbeta and 13 Jbeta primers were used. The assay was immunoSEQ multiplex PCR, and TCRdb's table has in-frame clones only and misses some. This repertoire shows nearly 80,000 clones, under 85% found once; its top ten account for approximately 20%. For this clone: Its target is unknown.

Study-level findings and limits: Associated with cytomegalovirus, according to the listing, were 150 to 200 TCR beta chains. DRB1 showed the most TCR associations and HLA-C the fewest in a later analysis, as rates varied by HLA locus. HLA allele associations emerged for 16,951 TCR beta sequences in a later analysis, at 0.05 false discovery rate.

The sequenced material came from PBMCs. The clonotype originates from a woman in her thirties or forties in good health and CMV-seropositive.

The CDR3 is CASSLYPQGAFSTDTQYF. The CDR3 DNA sequence: TGCGCCAGCAGCTTGTACCCGCAGGGGGCCTTTTCAACAGATACGCAGTATTTT. The chain joins TRBV5-1 to TRBJ2-3, with 8 bases matching TRBD1. This CDR3 comprises 18 residues. Looked up from germline, CDR1 is SGHRS and CDR2 is YFSETQ. After removal of 1 base from V and 3 bases from J, the junction contained 13 bases not matched to a gene.